This T cell receptor (beta chain) is from a study of cytomegalovirus exposure and HLA in healthy donors. General study results and limits: It was around 160 TCR beta chains that were listed as cytomegalovirus-associated.

The primer mix had 60 Vbeta and 13 Jbeta primers. Profiling relied on immunoSEQ multiplex PCR, and the TCRdb table lists in-frame clones only, not all of them. The sample has roughly 99,000 clones, 60% to 80% seen once. Trimming shortened V by 2 bases and J by 2 bases, and 14 bases separated the two germline ends. There are 16 residues in the CDR3. The V gene's germline CDR1 is LGHNA and CDR2 YSLEER. To note about this clone: Antigen unknown.

The donors gave bone marrow, and they were healthy. The chain has TRBV4-3 and TRBJ2-3, with D maybe TRBD1 (6 bases). Sequencing was carried out using PBMCs. This receptor was identified in a man between 18 and 29 years old in good health and CMV-seronegative. The CDR3 region is CASSQTGRGSTDTQYF. The CDR3 DNA is TGCGCCAGCAGCCAAACGGGCAGGGGCTCCACAGATACGCAGTATTTT.